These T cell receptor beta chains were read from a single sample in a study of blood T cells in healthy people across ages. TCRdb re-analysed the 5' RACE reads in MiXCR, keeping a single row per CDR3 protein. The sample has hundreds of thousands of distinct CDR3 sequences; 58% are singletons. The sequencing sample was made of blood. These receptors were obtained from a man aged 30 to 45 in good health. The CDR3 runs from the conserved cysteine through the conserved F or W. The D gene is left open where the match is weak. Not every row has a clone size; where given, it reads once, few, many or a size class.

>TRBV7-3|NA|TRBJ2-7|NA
TGTGCCAGCAGCCAAGAGGGACGCCCCCACGAGCAGTACTTC
CASSQEGRPHEQYF
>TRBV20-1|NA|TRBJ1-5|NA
TGCAGTGCTAGAGGTCTGGGGGAATTCGGTCAAGGCAATCAGCCCCAGCATTTT
CSARGLGEFGQGNQPQHF
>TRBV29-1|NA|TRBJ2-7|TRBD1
TGCAGCGTCAGACCCGGACAGGGGGCCTACGAGCAGTACTTC
CSVRPGQGAYEQYF
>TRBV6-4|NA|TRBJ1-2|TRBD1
TGTGCCAGCCGGGACAGTATCTCTGGCTACACCTTC
CASRDSISGYTF
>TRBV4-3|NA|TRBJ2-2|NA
TGCGCCAGCAGCCAAGATTGGAGGGGGAGGACCGGGGAGCTGTTTTTT
CASSQDWRGRTGELFF
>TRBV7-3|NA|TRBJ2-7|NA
TGTGCCAGCAGTGAAAGGCTAGGACCAAACTACGAGCAGTACTTC
CASSERLGPNYEQYF
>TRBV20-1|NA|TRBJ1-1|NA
TGCAGTGCTAGAGCAGGGTCAGAAGCTTTCTTT
CSARAGSEAFF
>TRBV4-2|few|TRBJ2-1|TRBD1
TGTGCCAGCAGTCCGAGGGACAGGCAATCCTACAATGAGCAGTTCTTC
CASSPRDRQSYNEQFF
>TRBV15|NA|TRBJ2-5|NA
TGTGCCACCAGCAGGGACGGGGGTTCGGAGACCCAGTACTTC
CATSRDGGSETQYF
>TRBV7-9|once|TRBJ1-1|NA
TGTGCCAGCAGCTTCGAGGCGAACACTGAAGCTTTCTTT
CASSFEANTEAFF
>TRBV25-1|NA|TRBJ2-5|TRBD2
TGTGCCAGCACTGAGCGGGGGTTAGAGACCCAGTACTTC
CASTERGLETQYF
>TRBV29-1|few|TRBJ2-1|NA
TGCAGCGTTGAACAGGGTAACTACAATGAGCAGTTCTTC
CSVEQGNYNEQFF
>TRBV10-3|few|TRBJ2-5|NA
TGTGCCACCAACGTGGGCAGCCAAGAGACCCAGTACTTC
CATNVGSQETQYF
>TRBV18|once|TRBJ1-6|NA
TGTGCCAGCTCACCACAAGACAGGTGGGCCCATTCACCCCTCCACTTT
CASSPQDRWAHSPLHF
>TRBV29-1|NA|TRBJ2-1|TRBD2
TGCAGCGTTGAAGATTCTGCAACTAGCGGGAGAGGGAATGAGCAGTTCTTC
CSVEDSATSGRGNEQFF
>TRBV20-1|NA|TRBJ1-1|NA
TGCAGTGCTAGAGTAACAGCCTCCGAAGCTTTCTTT
CSARVTASEAFF
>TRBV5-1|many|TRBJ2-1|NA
TGCGCCAGCAGCTTGCAGGGGTACAATGAGCAGTTCTTC
CASSLQGYNEQFF
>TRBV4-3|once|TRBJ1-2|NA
TGCGCCAGCAGCCAAGGTGGTGGACCTACCTATGGCCACACCTTC
CASSQGGGPTYGHTF
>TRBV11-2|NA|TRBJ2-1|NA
TGTGCCAGCAGCTTAGGGACCCAGGGTGAGCAGTTCTTC
CASSLGTQGEQFF
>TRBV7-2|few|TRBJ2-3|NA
TGTGCCAGCAGCTCCGTAGGGACCCGGGATACGCAGTATTTT
CASSSVGTRDTQYF